The T cell receptor (beta chain) under discussion was sequenced for a study of regulatory T cells in long-lasting Graves disease. In the study overall: Over 5 years of antithyroid drugs plus positive TSH receptor antibodies defined persistent Graves' disease. Study conclusions and caveats: Persistent patients had more shared public clonotypes (about 2,700) than new patients (roughly 900).

This clonotype has at least ten counts. Its antigen remains unknown. V lost 4 bases, J lost 8 bases, and 14 bases lay in between. The CDR3 covers 13 residues. Both iRepertoire HTBI primers and Arm-PCR of CDR3 regions were used to build the TCR beta libraries. In the source study's methods: Analysis of the samples identified 60 to 75 TRBV and around 15 TRBJ segments. One entry per CDR3 protein results from TCRdb running MiXCR on the multiplex PCR reads. None of the V and J calls come from the authors' own analysis; TCRdb made them. The table includes about 340,000 distinct CDR3 sequences, roughly a fifth detected once. The time point was: persistent/refractory GD, antithyroid drugs over 5 years with positive TRAb. PBMCs were the source of the RNA used for TCR sequencing. Criteria from the American Thyroid Association guidelines were applied to diagnose Graves' disease.

The chain combines TRBV12-3 or TRBV12-4 with TRBJ1-2; D remains ambiguous. Material: peripheral blood mononuclear cells (PBMCs), obtained when the disease was refractory, from a patient treated with antithyroid drugs. This clonotype originated in a female donor with Graves disease. CDR3 sequence: CASSSPEIGGYTF. CDR3 DNA: TGTGCCAGCAGTTCCCCGGAGATTGGAGGCTACACCTTC.